The entry below gives a single T cell receptor beta chain sequence along with its context. This specimen belongs to a study of response to subunit inactivated influenza vaccine. One entry per CDR3 protein, called by TCRdb with MiXCR from the RT-PCR reads. The data contain roughly 190,000 distinct CDR3 sequences, around 12% of them singletons. The CDR3 totals 15 residues. V shed 4 bases and J 6 bases; nucleotides not matched to a gene: 11. Germline lookup yields CDR1 LGHDT and CDR2 YNNKEL (reference sequence). These same data were also listed under a study on T cells expressing NK-cell markers. That source reports: The TCR beta cDNA came from 5'RACE template switching with UMIs. The sequencing cohort of eight donors included seven HCMV-seropositive individuals and one seronegative individual.

The TCR comes from a man aged 50 to 60 who received an inactivated influenza vaccine. The material was CD8+ T cells sorted from PBMCs, obtained less than 13 days after vaccination. This chain uses TRBV3-1 with TRBJ1-2; 7 nucleotides line up with TRBD1. The CDR3 DNA reads as TGTGCCAGCAGCCCATTTCGACAGGGAGGGGATGGCTACACCTTC. This translates into CASSPFRQGGDGYTF.